This T cell receptor (beta chain) was sequenced for a study of blood T cells in healthy people across ages. With respect to this clonotype: The antigen is not known.

This CDR3 has 15 residues. The V and J ends lost 3 bases and 8 bases respectively, with 18 bases between them. Germline V gives CDR1 SGDLS, CDR2 YYNGEE. Each sample yielded at least 5.5 micrograms of PBMC total RNA. Findings of the study overall: Per million T cells, TCR beta diversity dropped about linearly as age rose. TCR beta diversity correlated strongly with naive T cell percentage.

With a J-beta primer mix and a sample-barcoded 5' primer, a second PCR ran roughly 6 to 12 cycles. Any given sample supplied a minimum of 3 million CDR3-containing paired-end reads. MiXCR, applied by TCRdb to the 5' RACE reads, yields one record per CDR3 protein. Of around 1,900,000 distinct CDR3 sequences detected, about 39% appear once; the ten largest clones hold more than 20%. The receptor comes from a human donor in good health. The material sequenced was blood. The chain has TRBV9 and TRBJ2-1; D is tentatively TRBD1 or TRBD2 (6 bases each). The CDR3 reads CASSEGGLGLDEQFF. The DNA of the CDR3 is TGTGCCAGCAGCGAGGGGGGCCTCGGGTTGGATGAGCAGTTCTTC.